The entry below gives a single T cell receptor (beta chain) sequence along with its context. Treg sorting used a CD4+CD25+CD127-/low gate. This CDR3 region has 14 residues. The V gene lost 1 base and the J gene lost 0 bases, with 9 bases spanning the gap. Germline lookup yields CDR1 SQVTM and CDR2 ANQGSEA. After constant-region reverse-primer amplification, full-length variable regions underwent semi-nested PCR with Nested Universal Primer A. TCRdb independently ran MiXCR on the 5' RACE reads; one entry per CDR3 protein. This sample yields approximately 60,000 distinct CDR3 sequences, of which around 20% are seen a single time; roughly 3.5% belongs to the top ten.

The sequencing input was tumor-infiltrating Tregs sorted from the breast tumor. This chain joins TRBV29-1 and TRBJ1-2; D gene uncertain. This TCR came from a female donor with breast cancer. The CDR3 protein is CSVEGGGSNYGYTF. The CDR3 DNA is TGCAGCGTTGAAGGAGGAGGGTCTAACTATGGCTACACCTTC.